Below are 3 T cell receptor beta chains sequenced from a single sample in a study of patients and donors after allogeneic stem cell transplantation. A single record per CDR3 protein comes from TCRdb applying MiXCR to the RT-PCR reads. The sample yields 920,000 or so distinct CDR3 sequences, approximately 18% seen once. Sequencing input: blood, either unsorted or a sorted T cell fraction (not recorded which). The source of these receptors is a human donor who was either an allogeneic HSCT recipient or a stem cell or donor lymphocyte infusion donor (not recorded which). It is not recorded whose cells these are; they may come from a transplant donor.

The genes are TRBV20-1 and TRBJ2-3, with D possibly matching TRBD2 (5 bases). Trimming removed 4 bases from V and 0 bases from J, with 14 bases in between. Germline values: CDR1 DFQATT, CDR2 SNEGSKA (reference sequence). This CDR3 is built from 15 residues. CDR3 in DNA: TGCAGTGCTAATCTCGGCGGGTCTAGCACAGATACGCAGTATTTT. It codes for CSANLGGSSTDTQYF.

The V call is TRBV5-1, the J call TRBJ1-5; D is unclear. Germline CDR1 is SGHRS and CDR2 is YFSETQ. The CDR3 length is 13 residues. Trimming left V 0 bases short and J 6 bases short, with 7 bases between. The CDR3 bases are TGCGCCAGCAGCTTGGAAAGCGGTCAGCCCCAGCATTTT. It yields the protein CASSLESGQPQHF.

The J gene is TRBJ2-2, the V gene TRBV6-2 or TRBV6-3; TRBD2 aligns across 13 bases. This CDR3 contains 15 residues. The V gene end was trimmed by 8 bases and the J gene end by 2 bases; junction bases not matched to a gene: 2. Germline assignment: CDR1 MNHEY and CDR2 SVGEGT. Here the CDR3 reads CASGTSGVNTGELFF. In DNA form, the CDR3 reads TGTGCCAGCGGGACTAGCGGGGTTAACACCGGGGAGCTGTTTTTT.